The rows below give T cell receptor beta chains drawn from one sample of a study of blood T cells in healthy people across ages. MiXCR, applied by TCRdb to the 5' RACE reads, yields one record per CDR3 protein. This table holds around 1,800,000 distinct CDR3 sequences, 30% to 40% found once. Source material: blood. The receptors originated from a human donor in good health. The CDR3 runs from the conserved cysteine through the conserved F or W. Each record gives: D gene, J gene, clone size, V gene, CDR3 protein, CDR3 DNA. The D gene is left open where the match is weak. The listing skips clone size in some rows; elsewhere it reads once, few, many or a size class.

NA | TRBJ1-5 | NA | TRBV20-1 | CSATGAHNQPQHF | TGCAGTGCTACAGGGGCGCATAATCAGCCCCAGCATTTT
NA | TRBJ2-1 | NA | TRBV6-1 | CASSASQGYEQFF | TGTGCCAGCAGTGCCTCACAGGGTTATGAGCAGTTCTTC
TRBD2 | TRBJ2-1 | few | TRBV20-1 | CSARGPSSGYIEQFF | TGCAGTGCTAGAGGTCCGAGTAGCGGGTATATCGAGCAGTTCTTC
TRBD2 | TRBJ2-1 | NA | TRBV11-2 | CASRHGRGRDEQFF | TGTGCCAGCAGACATGGGAGGGGAAGGGATGAGCAGTTCTTC
NA | TRBJ2-7 | NA | TRBV20-1 | CSAKQGNSYEQYF | TGCAGTGCTAAACAGGGAAACTCCTACGAGCAGTACTTC
NA | TRBJ2-3 | NA | TRBV18 | CASSGDLQDTQYF | TGTGCCAGCTCAGGGGACTTGCAAGATACGCAGTATTTT
TRBD2 | TRBJ2-1 | NA | TRBV20-1 | CGARGTSGVENNEQFF | TGCGGTGCTAGGGGGACTAGCGGGGTGGAAAACAATGAGCAGTTCTTC
NA | TRBJ2-1 | few | TRBV10-3 | CAISVGRGNADEQFF | TGTGCCATCAGTGTAGGCAGGGGAAATGCGGATGAGCAGTTCTTC
NA | TRBJ2-3 | NA | TRBV7-2 | CASSSNLSSTDTQYF | TGTGCCAGCAGCTCTAACCTCTCTAGCACAGATACGCAGTATTTT
NA | TRBJ2-3 | NA | TRBV3-1 | CASSQFTGSQSDTQYF | TGTGCCAGCAGCCAATTTACGGGATCCCAATCGGATACGCAGTATTTT
TRBD1 | TRBJ2-5 | NA | TRBV7-9 | CASSLEQGLQETQYF | TGTGCCAGCAGCTTAGAACAGGGGCTCCAAGAGACCCAGTACTTC